These T cell receptor beta chains were read from a single sample in a study of tumor-infiltrating lymphocytes in localized non-small cell lung cancer. TCRdb keeps only in-frame clones here, not all; method: immunoSEQ multiplex PCR. The data hold some 15,000 clones, with around 72% observed a single time. Input material: lung tumor tissue. The receptors derive from a human donor with non-small cell lung cancer. CDR3s include the opening cysteine and the closing phenylalanine or tryptophan. A D gene is named only where the DNA matches it firmly. The size of a clone is reported for some rows only, either as once, few or many, or as a class for expanded clones.

d_gene: .; j_gene: TRBJ1-1; v_gene: TRBV5-4; abundance: .; CDR3aa: CASSLQGSRPGEAFF; CDR3nt: TGTGCCAGCAGCTTGCAGGGGTCGCGCCCTGGTGAAGCTTTCTTT
d_gene: TRBD2; j_gene: TRBJ2-3; v_gene: TRBV7-2; abundance: .; CDR3aa: CASSVSGRADTQYF; CDR3nt: TGTGCCAGCAGCGTGAGCGGGAGGGCAGATACGCAGTATTTT
d_gene: TRBD2; j_gene: TRBJ2-1; v_gene: TRBV29-1; abundance: few; CDR3aa: CSSSSGDGNEQFF; CDR3nt: TGCAGCTCCTCTAGCGGGGATGGGAATGAGCAGTTCTTC
d_gene: .; j_gene: TRBJ2-1; v_gene: TRBV11-2; abundance: .; CDR3aa: CASSSRVSSYNEQFF; CDR3nt: TGTGCCAGCAGCTCCAGGGTAAGCTCCTACAATGAGCAGTTCTTC
d_gene: .; j_gene: TRBJ1-5; v_gene: TRBV27; abundance: few; CDR3aa: CASSLGGASNQPQHF; CDR3nt: TGTGCCAGCAGTTTGGGAGGGGCCAGCAATCAGCCCCAGCATTTT
d_gene: TRBD2; j_gene: TRBJ2-1; v_gene: TRBV7-7; abundance: .; CDR3aa: CASSLELAGYNEQFF; CDR3nt: TGTGCTAGCAGCTTAGAATTAGCGGGTTACAATGAGCAGTTCTTC
d_gene: .; j_gene: TRBJ2-7; v_gene: TRBV28; abundance: .; CDR3aa: CASSLGDGEQYF; CDR3nt: TGTGCCAGCAGCTTGGGGGATGGCGAGCAGTACTTC
d_gene: .; j_gene: TRBJ1-2; v_gene: TRBV6-5; abundance: .; CDR3aa: CASSPQGYGYTF; CDR3nt: TGTGCCAGCAGTCCCCAAGGCTATGGCTACACCTTC
d_gene: TRBD2; j_gene: TRBJ2-2; v_gene: TRBV7-6; abundance: .; CDR3aa: CASSQREGTNTGELFF; CDR3nt: TGTGCCAGCAGCCAGCGGGAGGGAACGAACACCGGGGAGCTGTTTTTT
d_gene: TRBD1; j_gene: TRBJ2-7; v_gene: TRBV7-2; abundance: .; CDR3aa: CASSLQPGQGYEQYF; CDR3nt: TGTGCCAGCAGCCTACAACCAGGACAGGGCTACGAGCAGTACTTC
d_gene: .; j_gene: TRBJ2-3; v_gene: TRBV4-2; abundance: few; CDR3aa: CASSQDWLTTDTQYF; CDR3nt: TGTGCCAGCAGCCAAGATTGGCTAACCACAGATACGCAGTATTTT
d_gene: .; j_gene: TRBJ1-5; v_gene: TRBV6-6; abundance: .; CDR3aa: CASSPGGSYQPQHF; CDR3nt: TGTGCCAGCTCCCCGGGGGGTTCCTATCAGCCCCAGCATTTT
d_gene: .; j_gene: TRBJ2-1; v_gene: TRBV6-6; abundance: .; CDR3aa: CASKAGLNEQFF; CDR3nt: TGTGCCTCCAAGGCGGGCCTCAATGAGCAGTTCTTC
d_gene: .; j_gene: TRBJ1-3; v_gene: TRBV6-1; abundance: .; CDR3aa: CASSGSQGWPGNTIYF; CDR3nt: TGTGCCAGCAGTGGGTCCCAGGGTTGGCCTGGAAACACCATATATTTT
d_gene: .; j_gene: TRBJ2-3; v_gene: TRBV10-3; abundance: .; CDR3aa: CAIRDESTDTQYF; CDR3nt: TGTGCCATCAGGGACGAAAGCACAGATACGCAGTATTTT
d_gene: .; j_gene: TRBJ2-5; v_gene: TRBV5-1; abundance: .; CDR3aa: CASSLYANQETQYF; CDR3nt: TGCGCCAGCAGCTTGTACGCGAACCAAGAGACCCAGTACTTC
d_gene: .; j_gene: TRBJ1-3; v_gene: TRBV5-1; abundance: .; CDR3aa: CASSLEPPDEGNTIYF; CDR3nt: TGCGCCAGCAGCTTGGAACCTCCTGACGAGGGAAACACCATATATTTT
d_gene: .; j_gene: TRBJ2-1; v_gene: TRBV5-1; abundance: few; CDR3aa: CASSLAGSLSYNEQFF; CDR3nt: TGCGCCAGCAGCTTGGCCGGTAGTTTATCCTACAATGAGCAGTTCTTC
d_gene: TRBD1; j_gene: TRBJ2-3; v_gene: TRBV6-6; abundance: .; CDR3aa: CASNRDRTTDTQYF; CDR3nt: TGTGCCAGCAACAGGGACAGGACCACAGATACGCAGTATTTT
d_gene: TRBD2; j_gene: TRBJ2-3; v_gene: TRBV7-2; abundance: .; CDR3aa: CASSPTSGRINTQYF; CDR3nt: TGTGCCAGCAGCCCAACTAGCGGGAGAATAAATACGCAGTATTTT
d_gene: .; j_gene: TRBJ1-1; v_gene: TRBV7-6; abundance: few; CDR3aa: CASSVKMNTEAFF; CDR3nt: TGTGCCAGCAGCGTCAAGATGAACACTGAAGCTTTCTTT
d_gene: .; j_gene: TRBJ2-5; v_gene: TRBV5-6; abundance: .; CDR3aa: CASSSLGPWVETQYF; CDR3nt: TGTGCCAGCAGCTCACTAGGGCCCTGGGTAGAGACCCAGTACTTC
d_gene: .; j_gene: TRBJ2-6; v_gene: TRBV7-2; abundance: .; CDR3aa: CASSSGVTEANVLTF; CDR3nt: TGTGCCAGCAGCTCGGGAGTCACTGAGGCCAACGTCCTGACTTTC
d_gene: .; j_gene: TRBJ2-7; v_gene: TRBV28; abundance: .; CDR3aa: CASTSEYEQYF; CDR3nt: TGTGCCAGCACCTCTGAGTACGAGCAGTACTTC
d_gene: TRBD2; j_gene: TRBJ2-7; v_gene: TRBV11-2; abundance: .; CDR3aa: CASSSERGGRNEQYF; CDR3nt: TGTGCCAGCAGCTCCGAGCGGGGGGGCCGCAACGAGCAGTACTTC
d_gene: .; j_gene: TRBJ2-7; v_gene: TRBV30; abundance: .; CDR3aa: CAWGRLAGRYEQYF; CDR3nt: TGTGCCTGGGGTAGATTAGCAGGGCGGTACGAGCAGTACTTC
d_gene: .; j_gene: TRBJ1-2; v_gene: TRBV27; abundance: .; CDR3aa: CASSLFGTRDYGYTF; CDR3nt: TGTGCCAGCAGTTTATTCGGGACACGAGACTATGGCTACACCTTC
d_gene: TRBD1; j_gene: TRBJ2-7; v_gene: TRBV27; abundance: .; CDR3aa: CASSLPPPGGEQYF; CDR3nt: TGTGCCAGCAGTTTACCCCCCCCAGGGGGCGAGCAGTACTTC
d_gene: TRBD1; j_gene: TRBJ2-1; v_gene: TRBV5-1; abundance: once; CDR3aa: CASSPMTGGKYNDEQFF; CDR3nt: TGCGCCAGCAGCCCCATGACAGGGGGGAAATACAATGATGAGCAGTTCTTC
d_gene: TRBD1; j_gene: TRBJ2-3; v_gene: TRBV4-2; abundance: .; CDR3aa: CASSLLQGGFTDTQYF; CDR3nt: TGTGCCAGCAGCTTGCTACAGGGGGGTTTCACAGATACGCAGTATTTT
d_gene: .; j_gene: TRBJ1-4; v_gene: TRBV27; abundance: .; CDR3aa: CASSSQGTNEKLFF; CDR3nt: TGTGCCAGCAGTTCACAGGGAACTAATGAAAAACTGTTTTTT
d_gene: .; j_gene: TRBJ2-7; v_gene: TRBV27; abundance: .; CDR3aa: CASSLDWGPYEQYF; CDR3nt: TGTGCCAGCAGCCTCGACTGGGGGCCCTACGAGCAGTACTTC
d_gene: .; j_gene: TRBJ1-1; v_gene: TRBV30; abundance: .; CDR3aa: CAWKNSPRGGTEAFF; CDR3nt: TGTGCCTGGAAAAATTCCCCGAGGGGCGGCACTGAAGCTTTCTTT
d_gene: TRBD1; j_gene: TRBJ2-7; v_gene: TRBV14; abundance: .; CDR3aa: CASSLGQGFHEQYF; CDR3nt: TGTGCCAGCAGCCTCGGACAGGGGTTCCACGAGCAGTACTTC
d_gene: .; j_gene: TRBJ2-5; v_gene: TRBV10-3; abundance: .; CDR3aa: CAISDVAETQYF; CDR3nt: TGTGCCATCAGTGATGTAGCGGAGACCCAGTACTTC
d_gene: .; j_gene: TRBJ2-5; v_gene: TRBV19; abundance: once; CDR3aa: CASSRVGGFQETQYF; CDR3nt: TGTGCCAGTAGTAGGGTGGGCGGGTTCCAGGAGACCCAGTACTTC
d_gene: TRBD2; j_gene: TRBJ2-1; v_gene: TRBV7-8; abundance: .; CDR3aa: CASSLGLAGVNEQFF; CDR3nt: TGTGCCAGCAGCTTAGGGCTAGCGGGGGTCAATGAGCAGTTCTTC
d_gene: .; j_gene: TRBJ2-1; v_gene: TRBV5-1; abundance: .; CDR3aa: CASSRQATFEGNEQFF; CDR3nt: TGCGCCAGCAGCCGACAGGCGACCTTCGAGGGGAATGAGCAGTTCTTC
d_gene: .; j_gene: TRBJ1-2; v_gene: TRBV2; abundance: .; CDR3aa: CASSTRGANYGYTF; CDR3nt: TGTGCCAGCAGCACCCGAGGTGCTAACTATGGCTACACCTTC
d_gene: TRBD1; j_gene: TRBJ1-1; v_gene: TRBV5-4; abundance: .; CDR3aa: CASSFSSQGANTEAFF; CDR3nt: TGTGCCAGCAGCTTTTCATCCCAGGGGGCGAACACTGAAGCTTTCTTT
d_gene: .; j_gene: TRBJ2-7; v_gene: TRBV9; abundance: few; CDR3aa: CASSVGWGSSYEQYF; CDR3nt: TGTGCCAGCAGCGTAGGGTGGGGGAGCTCCTACGAGCAGTACTTC
d_gene: .; j_gene: TRBJ2-1; v_gene: TRBV7-2; abundance: .; CDR3aa: CASTGQQSSYNEQFF; CDR3nt: TGTGCCAGCACCGGACAGCAAAGCTCCTACAATGAGCAGTTCTTC
d_gene: .; j_gene: TRBJ2-7; v_gene: TRBV7-2; abundance: .; CDR3aa: CATRGGPISYEQYF; CDR3nt: TGTGCCACAAGGGGGGGCCCGATCTCCTACGAGCAGTACTTC
d_gene: .; j_gene: TRBJ2-5; v_gene: TRBV29-1; abundance: once; CDR3aa: CSSPQGETQYF; CDR3nt: TGCAGCTCCCCCCAAGGGGAGACCCAGTACTTC
d_gene: .; j_gene: TRBJ1-1; v_gene: TRBV4-2; abundance: .; CDR3aa: CASSQDEHREAFF; CDR3nt: TGTGCCAGCAGCCAAGATGAGCACCGTGAAGCTTTCTTT
d_gene: .; j_gene: TRBJ1-1; v_gene: TRBV14; abundance: .; CDR3aa: CASSRRDGHTEAFF; CDR3nt: TGTGCCAGCAGCCGGAGGGACGGTCACACTGAAGCTTTCTTT